The 6 T cell receptor beta chains in this list originate from one sample, sequenced in a study of graft-versus-host responses after intestinal transplantation. These receptors' targets are unknown. This table comes from immunoSEQ multiplex PCR, and its TCRdb copy is limited to in-frame clones, with some not included. The sample shows tens of thousands of clones, more than 85% of them seen only once. The material was unstimulated CD8+ T cells sorted from spleen or lymph node cells, obtained before transplant. These TCRs come from a human donor who was the organ donor for an intestinal transplant.

J is TRBJ1-3 and V is TRBV2; D is ambiguous. CDR1 and CDR2 from the germline V gene are SNHLY and FYNNEI. The CDR3 runs 14 residues. V lost 6 bases, J lost 2 bases, and 11 bases lay in between. The CDR3 DNA is TGTGCCAGCAGCCCCGACATGACTGGAAACACCATATATTTT. Its protein product is CASSPDMTGNTIYF. Filled out from reference TRBV2 and TRBJ1-3, the complete variable domain reads EPEVTQTPSHQVTQMGQEVILRCVPISNHLYFYWYRQILGQKVEFLVSFYNNEISEKSEIFDDQFSVERPDGSNFTLKIRSTKLEDSAMYFCASSPDMTGNTIYFGEGSWLTVV.

This clone has just one count. The gene calls are TRBV7-9 and TRBJ1-1; D possibly corresponds to TRBD1 (6 bases). CDR1 and CDR2 (germline): SEHNR, FQNEAQ (reference sequence). The CDR3 spans 13 residues. V was clipped by 3 bases and J by 6 bases, with 11 bases between them. The CDR3 DNA reads TGTGCCAGCAGCTTTTCAGGGGAGCCTGAAGCTTTCTTT. Its protein is CASSFSGEPEAFF.

This clone has a single count. J is TRBJ2-1 and V is TRBV27; TRBD1 matches at 10 bases. The CDR3 has 14 amino acids. Trimming at V came to 5 bases and at J to 10 bases, leaving 8 bases not matched to a gene. CDR1 is MNHEY, CDR2 SMNVEV, per germline (reference sequence). CDR3 residues: CASSPRDRGNEQFF. The CDR3 nucleotides read TGTGCCAGCAGTCCCCGGGACAGGGGCAACGAGCAGTTCTTC.

The chain has TRBV4-1 and TRBJ2-7, with 9 bases that match TRBD2. The length of the CDR3 is 16 residues. Trimming cost V 0 bases and J 5 bases; bases outside gene matches: 8. Germline CDR1 reads MGHRA; CDR2 reads YSYEKL. The CDR3, as DNA: TGCGCCAGCAGCCAAGAGATGCGGGAGGGCATAAACGAGCAGTACTTC. Its protein is CASSQEMREGINEQYF.

This clone occurred once. The CDR3 nucleotides read TGTGCCTCGAACTCGCGGGAGTGGGAGCAGTATTTT. Encoded protein: CASNSREWEQYF. V and J are TRBV30 and TRBJ2-3, with 7 bases matching TRBD2. This CDR3 has 12 residues. Germline V lookup: CDR1 GTSNPN, CDR2 SVGIG (reference sequence). The V gene end was trimmed by 7 bases and the J gene end by 11 bases; junction bases not matched to a gene: 12.

The gene calls are TRBV27 and TRBJ2-7; TRBD2 might be the D (6 bases). Per the germline V gene, CDR1 is MNHEY and CDR2 is SMNVEV (reference sequence). V was pared by 8 bases and J by 4 bases, with 21 bases between. The CDR3 totals 15 residues. This chain's CDR3 is CASSWTGGGRYEQYF. CDR3 DNA: TGTGCCAGCTCGTGGACCGGGGGAGGCCGATACGAGCAGTACTTC.